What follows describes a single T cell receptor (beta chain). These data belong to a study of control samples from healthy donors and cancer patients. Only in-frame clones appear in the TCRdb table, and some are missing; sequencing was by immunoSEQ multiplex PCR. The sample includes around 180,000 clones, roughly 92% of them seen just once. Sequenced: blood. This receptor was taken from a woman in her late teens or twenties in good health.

The chain's CDR3 is CASSYDRSPLHF. In DNA form, the CDR3 reads TGTGCCAGCAGTTATGATCGGTCACCCCTCCACTTT. The V and J genes are TRBV6-1 and TRBJ1-6; D unresolved. The CDR3 runs to 12 residues. Trimming cost V 5 bases and J 10 bases, with 9 bases left between them. Germline assignment: CDR1 MNHNS and CDR2 SASEGT.